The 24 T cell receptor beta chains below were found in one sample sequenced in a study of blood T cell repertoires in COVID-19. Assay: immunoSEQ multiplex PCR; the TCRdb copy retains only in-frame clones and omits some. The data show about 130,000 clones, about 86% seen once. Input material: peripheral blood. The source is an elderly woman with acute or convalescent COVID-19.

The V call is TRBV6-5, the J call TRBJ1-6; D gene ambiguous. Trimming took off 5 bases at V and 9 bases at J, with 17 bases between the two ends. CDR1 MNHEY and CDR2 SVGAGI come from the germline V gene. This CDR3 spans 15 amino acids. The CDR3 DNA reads TGTGCCAGCAGTACCGGAGGACCCCGGAGTTCACCCCTCCACTTT. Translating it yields CASSTGGPRSSPLHF.

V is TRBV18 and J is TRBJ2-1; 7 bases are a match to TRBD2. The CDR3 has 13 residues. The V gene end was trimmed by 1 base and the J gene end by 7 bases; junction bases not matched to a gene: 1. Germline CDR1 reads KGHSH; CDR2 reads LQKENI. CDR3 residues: CASSPLGGNEQFF. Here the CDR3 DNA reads TGTGCCAGCTCACCACTGGGGGGGAATGAGCAGTTCTTC.

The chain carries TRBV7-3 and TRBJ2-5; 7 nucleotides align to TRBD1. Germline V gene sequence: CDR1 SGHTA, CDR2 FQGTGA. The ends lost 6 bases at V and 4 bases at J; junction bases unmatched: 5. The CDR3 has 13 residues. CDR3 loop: CASSQGVLETQYF. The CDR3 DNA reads TGTGCCAGCAGTCAGGGGGTTTTAGAGACCCAGTACTTC. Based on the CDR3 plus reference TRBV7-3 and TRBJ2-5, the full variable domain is GAGVSQTPSNKVTEKGKYVELRCDPISGHTALYWYRQSLGQGPEFLIYFQGTGAADDSGLPNDRFFAVRPEGSVSTLKIQRTERGDSAVYLCASSQGVLETQYFGPGTRLLVL.

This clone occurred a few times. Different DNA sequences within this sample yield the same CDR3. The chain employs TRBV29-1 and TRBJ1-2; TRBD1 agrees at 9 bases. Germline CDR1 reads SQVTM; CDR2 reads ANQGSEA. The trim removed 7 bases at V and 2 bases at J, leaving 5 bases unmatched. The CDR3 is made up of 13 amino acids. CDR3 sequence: CSARTGANYGYTF. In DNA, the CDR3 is TGCAGCGCCCGGACAGGGGCCAACTATGGCTACACCTTC.

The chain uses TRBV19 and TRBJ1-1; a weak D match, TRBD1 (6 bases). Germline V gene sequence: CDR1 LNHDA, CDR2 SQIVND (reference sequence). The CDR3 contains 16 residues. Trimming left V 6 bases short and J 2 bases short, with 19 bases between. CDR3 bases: TGTGCCAGTAGCTCCACCATTCTACAGGGCAACACTGAAGCTTTCTTT. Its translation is CASSSTILQGNTEAFF.

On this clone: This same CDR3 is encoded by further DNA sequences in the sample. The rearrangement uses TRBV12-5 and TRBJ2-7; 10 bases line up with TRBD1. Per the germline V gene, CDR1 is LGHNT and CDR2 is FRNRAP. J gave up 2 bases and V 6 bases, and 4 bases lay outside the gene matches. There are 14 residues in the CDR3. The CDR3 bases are TGTGCTAGTGGCCCCGGGACAGGGGCCTACGAGCAGTACTTC. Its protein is CASGPGTGAYEQYF.

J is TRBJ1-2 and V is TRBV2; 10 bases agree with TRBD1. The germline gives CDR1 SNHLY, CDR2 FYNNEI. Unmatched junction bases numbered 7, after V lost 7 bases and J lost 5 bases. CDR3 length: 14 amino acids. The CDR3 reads CASTTGTGVYGYTF. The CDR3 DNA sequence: TGTGCCAGCACCACCGGGACAGGGGTTTATGGCTACACCTTC.

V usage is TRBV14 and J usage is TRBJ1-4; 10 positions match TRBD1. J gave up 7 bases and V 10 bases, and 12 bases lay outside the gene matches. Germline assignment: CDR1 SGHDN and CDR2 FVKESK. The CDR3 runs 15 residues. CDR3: CATREGGTGAEKLFF. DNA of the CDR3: TGTGCCACCCGGGAAGGGGGGACAGGGGCTGAAAAACTGTTTTTT.

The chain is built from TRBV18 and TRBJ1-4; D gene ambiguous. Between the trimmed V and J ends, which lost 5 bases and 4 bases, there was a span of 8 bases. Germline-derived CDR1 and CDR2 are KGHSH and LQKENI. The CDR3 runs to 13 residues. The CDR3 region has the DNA TGTGCCAGCTCAGGCGGAATTAATGAAAAACTGTTTTTT. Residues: CASSGGINEKLFF.

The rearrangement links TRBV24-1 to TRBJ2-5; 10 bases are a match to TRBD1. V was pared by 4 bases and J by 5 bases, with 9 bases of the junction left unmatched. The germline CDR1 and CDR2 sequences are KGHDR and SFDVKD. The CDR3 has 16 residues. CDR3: CATSDARQGARETQYF. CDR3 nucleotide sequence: TGTGCCACCAGTGACGCTCGACAGGGGGCGCGGGAGACCCAGTACTTC.

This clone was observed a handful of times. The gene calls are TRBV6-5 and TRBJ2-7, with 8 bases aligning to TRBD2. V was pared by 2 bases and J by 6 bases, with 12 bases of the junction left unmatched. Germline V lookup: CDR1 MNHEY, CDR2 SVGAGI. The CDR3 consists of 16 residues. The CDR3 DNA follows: TGTGCCAGCAGTTACAGCCGGGGGGGCCGGAGATCCGAGCAGTACTTC. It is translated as CASSYSRGGRRSEQYF.

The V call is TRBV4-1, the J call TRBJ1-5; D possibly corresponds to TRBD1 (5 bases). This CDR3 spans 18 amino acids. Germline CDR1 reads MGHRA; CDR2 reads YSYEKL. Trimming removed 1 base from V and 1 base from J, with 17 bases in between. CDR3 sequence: CASSQATRGTQSNQPQHF. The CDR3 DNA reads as TGCGCCAGCAGCCAAGCTACGCGCGGGACCCAGAGCAATCAGCCCCAGCATTTT.

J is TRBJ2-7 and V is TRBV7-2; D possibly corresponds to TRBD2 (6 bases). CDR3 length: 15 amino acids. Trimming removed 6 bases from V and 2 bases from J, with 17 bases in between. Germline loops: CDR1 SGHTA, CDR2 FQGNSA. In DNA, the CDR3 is TGTGCCAGCAGTAATTGGAGGGACCCAGCCTACGAGCAGTACTTC. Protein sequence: CASSNWRDPAYEQYF.

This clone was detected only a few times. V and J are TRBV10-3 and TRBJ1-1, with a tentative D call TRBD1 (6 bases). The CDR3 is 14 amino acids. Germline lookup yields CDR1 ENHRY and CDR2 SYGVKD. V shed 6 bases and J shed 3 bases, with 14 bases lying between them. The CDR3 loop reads CAIRSGQFDTEAFF. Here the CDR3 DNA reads TGTGCCATCAGAAGTGGACAGTTTGACACTGAAGCTTTCTTT.

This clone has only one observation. DNA for the CDR3: TGCAGTGCTAGTTTAAGGGGGCCGGACACCATATATTTT. Amino acid sequence: CSASLRGPDTIYF. V gene TRBV20-1 combines with J gene TRBJ1-3; 7 positions match TRBD1. V lost 3 bases to trimming and J lost 8 bases; unmatched junction nucleotides: 7. Germline lookup yields CDR1 DFQATT and CDR2 SNEGSKA (reference sequence). This CDR3 has 13 amino acids.

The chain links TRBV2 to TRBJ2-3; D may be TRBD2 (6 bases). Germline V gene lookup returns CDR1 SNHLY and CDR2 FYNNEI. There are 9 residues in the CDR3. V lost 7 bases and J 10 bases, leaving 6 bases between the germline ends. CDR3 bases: TGTGCCAGCACGGGGGCGCAGTATTTT. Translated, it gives CASTGAQYF.

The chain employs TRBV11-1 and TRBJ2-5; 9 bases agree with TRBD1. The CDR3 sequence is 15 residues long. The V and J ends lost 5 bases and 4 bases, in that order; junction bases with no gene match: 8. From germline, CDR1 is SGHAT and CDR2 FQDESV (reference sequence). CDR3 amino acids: CASSRAGTGLETQYF. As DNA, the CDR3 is TGTGCCAGCAGCCGAGCCGGGACAGGGTTAGAGACCCAGTACTTC.

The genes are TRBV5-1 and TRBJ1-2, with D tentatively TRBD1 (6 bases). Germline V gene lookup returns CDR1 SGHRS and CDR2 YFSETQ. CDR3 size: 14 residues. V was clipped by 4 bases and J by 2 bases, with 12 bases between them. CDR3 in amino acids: CASSRSQGNYGYTF. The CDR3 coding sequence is TGCGCCAGCAGCCGGTCACAGGGCAACTATGGCTACACCTTC.

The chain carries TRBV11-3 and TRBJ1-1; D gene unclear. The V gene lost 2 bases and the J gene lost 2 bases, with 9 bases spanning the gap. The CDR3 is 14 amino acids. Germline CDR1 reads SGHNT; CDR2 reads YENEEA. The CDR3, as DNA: TGTGCCAGCAGCTTACGGGGTGTTAACACTGAAGCTTTCTTT. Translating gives CASSLRGVNTEAFF. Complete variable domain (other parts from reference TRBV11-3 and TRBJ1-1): EAGVVQSPRYKIIEKKQPVAFWCNPISGHNTLYWYLQNLGQGPELLIRYENEEAVDDSQLPKDRFSAERLKGVDSTLKIQPAELGDSAVYLCASSLRGVNTEAFFGQGTRLTVV.

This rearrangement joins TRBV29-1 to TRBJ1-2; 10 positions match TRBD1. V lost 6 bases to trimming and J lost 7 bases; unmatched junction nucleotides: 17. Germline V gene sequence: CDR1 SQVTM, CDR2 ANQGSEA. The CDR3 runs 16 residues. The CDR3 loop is CSVRAPGTGVRRGYTF. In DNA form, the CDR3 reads TGCAGCGTCCGAGCGCCGGGGACAGGGGTTCGTCGTGGCTACACCTTC. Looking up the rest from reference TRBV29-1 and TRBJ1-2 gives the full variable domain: SAVISQKPSRDICQRGTSLTIQCQVDSQVTMMFWYRQQPGQSLTLIATANQGSEATYESGFVIDKFPISRPNLTFSTLTVSNMSPEDSSIYLCSVRAPGTGVRRGYTFGSGTRLTVV.

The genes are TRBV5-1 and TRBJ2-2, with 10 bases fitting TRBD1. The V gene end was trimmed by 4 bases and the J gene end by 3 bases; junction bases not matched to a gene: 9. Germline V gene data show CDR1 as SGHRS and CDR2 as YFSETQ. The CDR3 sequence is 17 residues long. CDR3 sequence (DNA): TGCGCCAGCAGCCCTGGGGGACAGGGGCTGTACACCGGGGAGCTGTTTTTT. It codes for CASSPGGQGLYTGELFF.

Written as DNA, the CDR3 is TGTGCCAGCAGCCTACAGGGGACTAATGAAAAACTGTTTTTT. Its translation: CASSLQGTNEKLFF. J is TRBJ1-4 and V is TRBV5-4; 7 bases map to TRBD1. Germline values: CDR1 SGHNT, CDR2 YYREEE (reference sequence). V lost 4 bases to trimming and J lost 2 bases; unmatched junction nucleotides: 2. The CDR3 totals 14 residues.

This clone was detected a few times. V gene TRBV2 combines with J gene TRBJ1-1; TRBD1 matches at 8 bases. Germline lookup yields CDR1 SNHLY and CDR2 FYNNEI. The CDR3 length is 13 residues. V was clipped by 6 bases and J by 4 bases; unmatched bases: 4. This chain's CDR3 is CASRDRVTTEAFF. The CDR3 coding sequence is TGTGCCAGCAGGGACAGGGTGACCACTGAAGCTTTCTTT.

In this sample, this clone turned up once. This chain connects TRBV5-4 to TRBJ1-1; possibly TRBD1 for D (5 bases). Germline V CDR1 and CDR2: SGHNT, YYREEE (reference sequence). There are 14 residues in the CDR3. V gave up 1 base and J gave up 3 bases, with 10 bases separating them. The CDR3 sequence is CASSLWGDDTEAFF. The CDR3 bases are TGTGCCAGCAGCTTGTGGGGGGATGACACTGAAGCTTTCTTT.